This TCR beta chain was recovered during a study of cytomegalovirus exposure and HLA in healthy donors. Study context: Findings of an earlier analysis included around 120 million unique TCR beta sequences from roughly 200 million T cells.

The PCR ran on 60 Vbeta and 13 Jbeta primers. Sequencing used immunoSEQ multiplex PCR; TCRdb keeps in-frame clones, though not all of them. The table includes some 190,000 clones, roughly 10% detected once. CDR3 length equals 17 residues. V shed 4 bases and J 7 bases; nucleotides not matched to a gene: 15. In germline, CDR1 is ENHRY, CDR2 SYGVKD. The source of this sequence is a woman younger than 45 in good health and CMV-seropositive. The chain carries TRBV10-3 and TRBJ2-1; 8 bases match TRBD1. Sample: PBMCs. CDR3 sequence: CAISAAGQGDSGNEQFF. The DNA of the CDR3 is TGTGCCATCAGTGCTGCTGGACAGGGTGATTCTGGGAATGAGCAGTTCTTC.